A selection of T cell receptor beta chains follows, all from one sample in a study of blood T cell repertoires in COVID-19. Method: immunoSEQ multiplex PCR; TCRdb's copy keeps in-frame clones and lacks some. The sample yields about 83,000 clones, roughly 82% seen once. Sequenced material: peripheral blood. These TCRs come from a middle-aged man with active COVID-19. The CDR3 runs from the conserved cysteine through the conserved F or W.

V | CDR3
TRBV19 | CASSPRRAREVEQYF
TRBV7-3 | CASSLRAPGKYF
TRBV5-1 | CASSFLPGQGYEQYF
TRBV7-3 | CASSLGASYETQYF
TRBV9 | CASSDSTGRGGYTF
TRBV5-6 | CASSLDSNYGYTF
TRBV6-5 | CASSAEGGAMAEAFF
TRBV4-3 | CASSQQGAGDGYTF
TRBV9 | CASSVVGTSGSYEQYF
TRBV2 | CASAQDRLARAYEQYF
TRBV5-6 | CASSFLGQGNPEAFF
TRBV28 | CASSSVRDRDYGYTF
TRBV24-1 | CATSDPNSGRGPGELFF
TRBV30 | CAWSVTGDEQYF
TRBV19 | CASRAGTGGNGELFF
TRBV5-3 | CARSRLAGSSYEQYF
TRBV6-1 | CASSEAPYNEQFF
TRBV5-6 | CASSLELAGTPLFDEQYF
TRBV6-5 | CASTLRRGNTEAFF
TRBV11-3 | CASSSSPGQGGSEQFF
TRBV19 | CASSVQGLVYGYTF
TRBV19 | CASRTGASNSPLHF
TRBV5-6 | CASQAGGDYGYTF
TRBV6-1 | CASSEAYYLSYNEQFF
TRBV2 | CASSRPGTASDRGYGYTF
TRBV7-3 | CASSRKKGGGTGELFF
TRBV5-4 | CAGSYFRGQGRETQYF
TRBV2 | CASRATGGSTEAFF
TRBV30 | CAWGGLGHGETQYF
TRBV9 | CASSVTGVMDEQYF
TRBV5-6 | CASSLEGKPEAFF
TRBV19 | CASSIARGWGEQYF
TRBV6-6 | CASSYHGNEKLFF
TRBV6-2/TRBV6-3 | CASSYPTREGPSDTQYF
TRBV5-5 | CASSSTSGRYADTQYF
TRBV15 | CATSRGWGSFFSGANVLTF
TRBV15 | CATSSADRVIHEQYF
TRBV5-1 | CASSFHGNQETQYF
TRBV7-2 | CASRQPGTGGNEQYF
TRBV6-4 | CASSDALADHYNEQFF
TRBV7-9 | CASSFTGNTIYF
TRBV19 | CASRSGGQPQHF
TRBV3-1/TRBV3-2 | CASSRPGQGAWGLFF